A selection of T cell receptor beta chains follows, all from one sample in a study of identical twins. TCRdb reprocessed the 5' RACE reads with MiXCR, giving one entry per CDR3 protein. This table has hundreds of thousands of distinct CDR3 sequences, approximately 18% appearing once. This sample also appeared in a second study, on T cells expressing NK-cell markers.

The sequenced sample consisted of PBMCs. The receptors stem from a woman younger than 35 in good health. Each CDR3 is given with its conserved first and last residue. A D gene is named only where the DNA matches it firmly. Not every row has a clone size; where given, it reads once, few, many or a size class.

CASSSPNGAVGYGYTF TGCGCCAGCAGCTCCCCTAATGGAGCCGTGGGCTATGGCTACACCTTC NA TRBJ1-2 TRBV5-1 NA
CASSLQVVQPQHF TGTGCCAGCAGTTTACAGGTGGTCCAGCCCCAGCATTTT few TRBJ1-5 TRBV12-3/TRBV12-4 NA
CASSPQGYEQYF TGTGCCAGCAGTCCCCAGGGCTACGAGCAGTACTTC many TRBJ2-7 TRBV12-3/TRBV12-4 NA
CASSPGHDGYTF TGTGCCAGCAGTCCGGGACACGATGGCTACACCTTC many TRBJ1-2 TRBV12-3/TRBV12-4 NA
CASSDSSKDTGELFF TGTGCCAGCAGTGACTCGTCTAAGGACACCGGGGAGCTGTTTTTT few TRBJ2-2 TRBV6-4 NA
CASSLRGTEFYNEQFF TGTGCCAGCAGCTTAAGGGGGACAGAGTTCTACAATGAGCAGTTCTTC NA TRBJ2-1 TRBV7-3 TRBD1
CASSQGSGRWNTEAFF TGCGCCAGCAGCCAAGGCTCGGGACGCTGGAACACTGAAGCTTTCTTT few TRBJ1-1 TRBV4-3 NA
CSVDPGGGGYEQYF TGCAGCGTTGACCCAGGGGGAGGAGGGTACGAGCAGTACTTC few TRBJ2-7 TRBV29-1 NA
CAISPIGGTGGWNEQFF TGTGCCATCAGTCCCATCGGGGGGACAGGGGGATGGAATGAGCAGTTCTTC many TRBJ2-1 TRBV10-3 TRBD1
CASSFGAGDYEQYF TGCGCCAGCAGCTTTGGAGCGGGGGACTACGAGCAGTACTTC few TRBJ2-7 TRBV5-1 TRBD2
CASSGRQEKLFF TGTGCCAGCAGCGGACGTCAGGAAAAACTGTTTTTT NA TRBJ1-4 TRBV9 NA
CASSLGGIRRPDTQYF TGTGCCAGCAGTTTAGGGGGGATCCGAAGGCCAGATACGCAGTATTTT NA TRBJ2-3 TRBV12-3/TRBV12-4 NA
CASSSSGRYGYTF TGTGCCAGCAGCTCGTCAGGCCGCTATGGCTACACCTTC NA TRBJ1-2 TRBV13 NA
CSARDRTDSEKLFF TGCAGTGCTAGAGATAGGACTGATTCTGAAAAACTGTTTTTT NA TRBJ1-4 TRBV20-1 NA